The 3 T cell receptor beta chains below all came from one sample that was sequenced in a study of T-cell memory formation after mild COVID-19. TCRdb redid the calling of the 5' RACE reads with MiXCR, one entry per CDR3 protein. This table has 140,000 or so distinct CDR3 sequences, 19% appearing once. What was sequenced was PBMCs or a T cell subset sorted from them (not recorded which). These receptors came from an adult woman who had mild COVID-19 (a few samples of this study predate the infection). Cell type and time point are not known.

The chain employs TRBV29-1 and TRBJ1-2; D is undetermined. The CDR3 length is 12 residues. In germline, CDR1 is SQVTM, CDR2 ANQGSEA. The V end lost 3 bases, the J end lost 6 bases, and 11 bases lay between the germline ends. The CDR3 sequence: CSVESTPNGYTF. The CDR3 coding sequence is TGCAGCGTTGAGTCGACACCAAATGGCTACACCTTC.

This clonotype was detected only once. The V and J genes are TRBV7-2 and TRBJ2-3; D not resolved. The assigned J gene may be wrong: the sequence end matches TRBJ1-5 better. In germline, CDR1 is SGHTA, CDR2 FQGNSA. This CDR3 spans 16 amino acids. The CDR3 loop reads CASSPRLAGSPDTQHF. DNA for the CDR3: TGTGCCAGCAGCCCCCGACTAGCGGGATCTCCAGATACGCAGCATTTT.

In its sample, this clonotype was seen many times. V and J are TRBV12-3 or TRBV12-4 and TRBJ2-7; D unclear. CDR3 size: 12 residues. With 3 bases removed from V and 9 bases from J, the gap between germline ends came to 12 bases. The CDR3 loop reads CASSLLWTGQYF. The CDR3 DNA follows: TGTGCCAGCAGTTTGCTGTGGACGGGGCAGTACTTC.